This T cell receptor beta chain was identified in a study of T cells in women clearing cervical HPV infection. The method was immunoSEQ multiplex PCR; TCRdb's version includes in-frame clones alone and lacks a portion of them. Its table lists approximately 16,000 clones. The clonotype originates from a woman aged 18 to 75 with a cervical HPV16 infection that either progressed to CIN3+ or cleared (not recorded which). The sample taken for sequencing was blood buffy coat.

The CDR3 sequence is CASSYESGGDEDTQYF. CDR3 DNA, as far as it was read: TGTGCCAGCAGTTACGAATCAGGAGGGGATGAAGATACG. The chain recombines TRBV6-2 or TRBV6-3 with TRBJ2-3; TRBD2 is a possible D gene (6 bases). The read terminates 3 residues ahead of where the CDR3 ends, so the germline J gene completes it. The V gene's germline CDR1 is MNHEY and CDR2 SVGEGT. The CDR3 contains 16 residues. V dropped 2 bases and J dropped 5 bases, with 17 bases sitting between them.